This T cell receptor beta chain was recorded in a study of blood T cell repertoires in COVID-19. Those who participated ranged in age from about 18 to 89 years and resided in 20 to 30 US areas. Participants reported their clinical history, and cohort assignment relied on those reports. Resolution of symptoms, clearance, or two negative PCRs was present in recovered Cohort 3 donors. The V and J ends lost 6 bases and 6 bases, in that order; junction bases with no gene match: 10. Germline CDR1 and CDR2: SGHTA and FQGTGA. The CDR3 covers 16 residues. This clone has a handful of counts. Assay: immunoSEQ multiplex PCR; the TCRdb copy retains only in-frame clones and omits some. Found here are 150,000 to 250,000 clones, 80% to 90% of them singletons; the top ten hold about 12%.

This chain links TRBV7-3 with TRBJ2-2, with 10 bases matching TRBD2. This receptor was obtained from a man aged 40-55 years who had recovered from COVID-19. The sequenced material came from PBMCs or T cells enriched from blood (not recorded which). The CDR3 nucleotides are TGTGCCAGCAGGGGATCTAGCGGGAGTTATGCCGGGGAGCTGTTTTTT. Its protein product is CASRGSSGSYAGELFF.